What follows are 3 T cell receptor beta chains derived from one specimen sequenced in a study of blood T cell repertoires in COVID-19. Assay used: immunoSEQ multiplex PCR; TCRdb lists only in-frame clones, some missing. The repertoire includes 250,000 to 350,000 clones, 80% to 90% of them detected once, and about an eighth sits in the top ten. Sequenced: peripheral blood. These receptors were obtained from a woman in her seventies with COVID-19, enrolled during active disease.

The rearrangement uses TRBV24-1 and TRBJ1-2; the match to TRBD1 covers 8 bases. Trimming took 4 bases from V and 8 from J; bases not matched to a gene: 11. The CDR3 spans 15 residues. Germline CDR1 KGHDR, CDR2 SFDVKD. The CDR3 sequence is CATSETGTGGFGYTF. The CDR3 DNA is TGTGCCACCAGTGAGACCGGGACAGGAGGGTTCGGCTACACCTTC.

This clone was seen a single time. This chain uses TRBV24-1 with TRBJ1-5; D is ambiguous. Germline assignment: CDR1 KGHDR and CDR2 SFDVKD. The CDR3 is 14 residues long. With 5 bases removed from V and 1 base from J, the gap between germline ends came to 8 bases. CDR3 region: CATSAAGSNQPQHF. The CDR3 DNA reads as TGTGCCACCAGTGCTGCGGGAAGCAATCAGCCCCAGCATTTT.

The chain combines TRBV3-1 (or the pseudogene TRBV3-2) with TRBJ2-3; 9 positions match TRBD2. The V gene end was trimmed by 4 bases and the J gene end by 8 bases; junction bases not matched to a gene: 7. The CDR3 runs 14 residues. The germline V gene encodes CDR1 LGHDT and CDR2 YNNKEL (reference sequence). CDR3 bases: TGTGCCAGCAGCCCCAAGCGGGGGGAAGGTACGCAGTATTTT. Amino acids: CASSPKRGEGTQYF.